This TCR beta chain stems from a study of OX40 agonist ivuxolimab in advanced cancers. Study background: Therapy given before enrollment (anti-PD-1, anti-PD-L1 or anti-CTLA-4) was allowed, and roughly 41% had some.

The protocol was immunoSEQ multiplex PCR, while the TCRdb copy is restricted to in-frame clones and leaves out a portion. The sample contains about 78,000 clones, about four fifths of which appear only once. This CDR3 comprises 13 residues. CDR1 LGHNT and CDR2 FRNRAP come from the germline V gene. V lost 6 bases, J lost 8 bases, and 8 bases stayed unmatched. A remark on this clone: The antigen remains unidentified.

Whole-study results and caveats: Both blood CD4+ and CD8+ T cells showed clonal growth by week 6 at 0.1 to 3.0 mg/kg. Mean expanded clone counts were higher in CD8+ than CD4+ T cells.

Samples of blood were obtained at baseline, on cycle 4 day 1, and on cycle 7 day 1. The starting material was CD4+ or CD8+ T cells sorted from blood, obtained in a trial of the OX40 agonist ivuxolimab. The TCR comes from an adult with an advanced solid tumor such as melanoma, head and neck, liver or kidney cancer. V gene TRBV12-5 combines with J gene TRBJ1-2; 8 bases fit TRBD1. CDR3 sequence (DNA): TGTGCTAGTGGACCCGGGACAGGACACGGCTACACCTTC. It specifies CASGPGTGHGYTF.